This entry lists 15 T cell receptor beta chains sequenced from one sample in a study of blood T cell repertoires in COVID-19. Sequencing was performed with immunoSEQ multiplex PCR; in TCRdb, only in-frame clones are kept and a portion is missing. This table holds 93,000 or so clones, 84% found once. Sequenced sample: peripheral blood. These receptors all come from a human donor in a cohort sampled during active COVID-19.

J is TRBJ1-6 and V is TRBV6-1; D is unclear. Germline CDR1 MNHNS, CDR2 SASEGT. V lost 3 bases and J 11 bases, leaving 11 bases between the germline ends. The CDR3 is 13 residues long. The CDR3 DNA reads TGTGCCAGCAGTGATCGAGGGAGTACACCCCTCCACTTT. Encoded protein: CASSDRGSTPLHF.

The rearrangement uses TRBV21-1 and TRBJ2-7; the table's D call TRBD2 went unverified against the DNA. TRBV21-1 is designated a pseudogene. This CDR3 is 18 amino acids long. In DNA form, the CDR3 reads TGTGCCAGCAGCGACAGCAGCAAAGCGGGAGACAGGGAGAACGAGCAGTACTTC. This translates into CASSDSSKAGDRENEQYF.

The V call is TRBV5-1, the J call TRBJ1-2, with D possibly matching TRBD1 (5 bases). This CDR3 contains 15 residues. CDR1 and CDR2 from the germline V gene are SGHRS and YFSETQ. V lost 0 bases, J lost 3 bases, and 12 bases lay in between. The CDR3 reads CASSLGTNIYYGYTF. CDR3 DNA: TGCGCCAGCAGCTTGGGGACAAATATCTACTATGGCTACACCTTC.

The CDR3 region is CASSSSDRGLPKPLHF. The CDR3 DNA reads TGTGCCAGCAGTTCCTCGGACAGGGGGCTTCCGAAACCCCTCCACTTT. The genes are TRBV27 and TRBJ1-6, with 11 bases matching TRBD1. J lost 12 bases, V lost 4 bases, and 11 bases had no gene match. Germline V CDR1 and CDR2: MNHEY, SMNVEV (reference sequence). This CDR3 has 16 residues.

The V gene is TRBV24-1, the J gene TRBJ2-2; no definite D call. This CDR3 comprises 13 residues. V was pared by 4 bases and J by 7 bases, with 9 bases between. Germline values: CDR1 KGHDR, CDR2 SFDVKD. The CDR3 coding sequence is TGTGCCACCAGTGACGGTAGCCGCGGGGAGCTGTTTTTT. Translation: CATSDGSRGELFF.

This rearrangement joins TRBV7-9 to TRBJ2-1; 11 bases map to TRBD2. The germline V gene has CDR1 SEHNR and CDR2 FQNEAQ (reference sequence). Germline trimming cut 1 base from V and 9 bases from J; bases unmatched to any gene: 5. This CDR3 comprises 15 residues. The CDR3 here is CASSLGLAGGFEQFF. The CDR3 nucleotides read TGTGCCAGCAGCTTAGGGCTAGCGGGGGGTTTTGAGCAGTTCTTC.

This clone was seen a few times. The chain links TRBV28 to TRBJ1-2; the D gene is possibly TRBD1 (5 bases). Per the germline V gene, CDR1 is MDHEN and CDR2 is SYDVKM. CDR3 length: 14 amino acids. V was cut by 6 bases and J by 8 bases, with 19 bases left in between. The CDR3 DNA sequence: TGTGCCAGCAGGGGGAGTGGGGGGACGGGCGGCTACACCTTC. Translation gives CASRGSGGTGGYTF.

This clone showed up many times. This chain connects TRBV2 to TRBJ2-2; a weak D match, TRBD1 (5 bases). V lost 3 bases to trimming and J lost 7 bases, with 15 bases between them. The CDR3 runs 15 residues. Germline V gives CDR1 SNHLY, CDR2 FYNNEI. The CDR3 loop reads CASSEIGANGGELFF. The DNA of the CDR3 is TGTGCCAGCAGTGAGATAGGGGCGAACGGCGGGGAGCTGTTTTTT.

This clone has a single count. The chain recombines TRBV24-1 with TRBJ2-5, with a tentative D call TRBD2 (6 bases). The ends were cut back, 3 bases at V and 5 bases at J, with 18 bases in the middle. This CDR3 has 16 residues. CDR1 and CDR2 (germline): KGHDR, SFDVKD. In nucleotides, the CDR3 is TGTGCCACCAGTGATGGAAGCGGAGGGTCTCCGGAGACCCAGTACTTC. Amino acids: CATSDGSGGSPETQYF.

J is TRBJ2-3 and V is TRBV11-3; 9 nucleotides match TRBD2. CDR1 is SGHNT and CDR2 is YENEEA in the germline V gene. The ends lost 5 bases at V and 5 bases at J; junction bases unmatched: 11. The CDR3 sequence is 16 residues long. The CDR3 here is CASSPRGSGGKDTQYF. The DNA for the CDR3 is TGTGCCAGCAGCCCGCGGGGAAGCGGGGGGAAAGATACGCAGTATTTT.

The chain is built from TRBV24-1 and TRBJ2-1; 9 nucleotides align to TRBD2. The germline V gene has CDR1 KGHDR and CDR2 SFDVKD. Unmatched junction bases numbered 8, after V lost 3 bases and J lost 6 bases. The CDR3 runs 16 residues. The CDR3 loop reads CATSDPSGGGANEQFF. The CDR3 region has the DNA TGTGCCACCAGTGATCCCTCTGGCGGGGGGGCCAATGAGCAGTTCTTC.

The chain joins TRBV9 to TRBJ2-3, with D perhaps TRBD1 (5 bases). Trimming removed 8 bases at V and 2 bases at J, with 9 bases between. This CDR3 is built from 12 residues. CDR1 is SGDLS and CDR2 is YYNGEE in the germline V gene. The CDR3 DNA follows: TGTGCCAGAGGGGTGGTCACAGATACGCAGTATTTT. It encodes CARGVVTDTQYF.

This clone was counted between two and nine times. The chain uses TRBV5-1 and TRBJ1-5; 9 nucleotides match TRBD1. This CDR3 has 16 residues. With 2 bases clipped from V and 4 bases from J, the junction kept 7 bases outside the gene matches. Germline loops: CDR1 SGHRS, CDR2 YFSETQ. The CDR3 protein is CASSLGDRVPNQPQHF. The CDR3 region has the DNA TGCGCCAGCAGCTTAGGGGACAGGGTGCCAAATCAGCCCCAGCATTTT.

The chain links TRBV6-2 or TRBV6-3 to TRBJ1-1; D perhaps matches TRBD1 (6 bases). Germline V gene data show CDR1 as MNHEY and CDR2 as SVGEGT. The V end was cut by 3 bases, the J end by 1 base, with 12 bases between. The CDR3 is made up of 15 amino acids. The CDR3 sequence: CASSYPGEGNTEAFF. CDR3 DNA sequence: TGTGCCAGCAGTTATCCAGGGGAGGGGAACACTGAAGCTTTCTTT.

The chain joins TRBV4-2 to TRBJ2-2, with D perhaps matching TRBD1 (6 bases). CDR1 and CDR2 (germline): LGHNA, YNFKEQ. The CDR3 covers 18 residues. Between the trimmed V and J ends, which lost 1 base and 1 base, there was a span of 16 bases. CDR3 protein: CASSQVLGGPGNTGELFF. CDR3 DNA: TGTGCCAGCAGCCAAGTGCTAGGGGGTCCGGGGAACACCGGGGAGCTGTTTTTT.